This TCR beta chain was identified in a study of Tregs in tolerant kidney transplant recipients (dated by TCRdb to the late 2010s). Some background on the complete study: Additional Treg samples were obtained from an approximately 3-day mixed lymphocyte reaction with belatacept, in some cases followed by an approximately 5-day donor restimulation, before recipient CD4+CD25+CD127- cells were sorted. During sorting of primary belatacept mixed lymphocyte reaction cultures, recipient cells were distinguished from donor cells with antibodies. The study used TCRbeta sequencing to identify donor-specific regulatory T cells before combined kidney and bone marrow transplantation, then tracked those cells after transplant. TCRbeta repertoire sequencing was used in 3 healthy controls to compare several methods for expanding Tregs specific for an allogeneic donor.

Blood from healthy controls was obtained either from healthy volunteers or as purchased buffy coats. Healthy control blood was processed to PBMCs with a Ficoll density gradient and then cryopreserved, whereas patient PBMCs were collected both before and after transplant. Study-level results and caveats: Biological reproducibility was not examined directly, but technical replication error appeared to be minimal. The study was constrained by small patient numbers, and validation of the findings is required in larger populations and under other immunosuppression protocols. Expanding Tregs with activated donor B cells appeared to identify the most biologically relevant and donor-specific TCRbeta repertoire.

From the cysteine through the phenylalanine, the CDR3 covers 14 amino acids. Kept here is only the CDR3 DNA, which spans 42 bases and is read in frame from base 1. Reading the germline V gene gives CDR1 SGHRS and CDR2 YFSETQ. Relative to germline, V is 1 base shorter and J is 4 bases shorter, with 9 bases between their ends. Genomic DNA was extracted from sorted cells with the QIAGEN DNeasy Blood and Tissue Kit for TCRbeta CDR3 sequencing. High-throughput TCRbeta CDR3 sequencing, which included PCR amplification with bias correction and internal controls, was done commercially through immunoSEQ. The study's own analysis went as follows. Unique productive TCRbeta sequences were defined by CDR3 nucleotide sequence where primers matched, otherwise by CDR3 amino acid sequence with Vbeta and Jbeta genes. A sequence was defined as donor-reactive if the sequence was expanded at least 5-fold in CFSE-low cells compared with unstimulated cells and had a frequency of at least 0.01% in CFSE-low cells. Jensen-Shannon divergence, calculated on the top 100 TCRbeta sequences ranked by frequency, was used to quantify repertoire divergence. When a sample had multiple sequencing runs, each run was corrected for sorting error separately and the runs were then pooled. Entries here come from immuneACCESS through TCRdb and include only in-frame sequences with V and J called. Some clones fail to appear in such tables; in the studies checked, an unresolved V gene covers under half of the shortfall, and the cause of the remainder is unknown. V and J calls plus clone size are reproduced from that table; the DNA served to infer D and trimming. Recorded for this sample are some 18,000 clones; about 71% of them occurred a single time. The ten largest clones take up around 3.7% of the sample.

As regards this clone: Its target antigen remains unknown. Per-nucleotide qualities are absent, and no much larger clonotype sits a single base away.

The sequence was collected from a human donor in good health. The sequence links TRBV5-1 to TRBJ2-1; TRBD1 could be the D gene, as 6 bases match. The specimen sequenced was Tregs from blood cultured with allogeneic cells. The nucleotides read TGCGCCAGCAGCTTGTCCGGGACATACAATGAGCAGTTCTTC. Its coded protein is CASSLSGTYNEQFF.